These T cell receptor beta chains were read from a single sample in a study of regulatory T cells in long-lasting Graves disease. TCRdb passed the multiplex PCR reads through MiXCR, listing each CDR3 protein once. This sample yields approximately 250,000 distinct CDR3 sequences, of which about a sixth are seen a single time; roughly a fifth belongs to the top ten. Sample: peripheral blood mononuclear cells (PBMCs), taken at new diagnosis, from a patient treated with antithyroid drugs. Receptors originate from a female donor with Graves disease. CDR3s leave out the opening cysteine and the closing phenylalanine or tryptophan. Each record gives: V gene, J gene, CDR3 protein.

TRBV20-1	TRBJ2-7	SARPLAGTYEQY
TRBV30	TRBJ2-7	AWSAAVPLYEQY
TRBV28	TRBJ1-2	ASSYGQINYGYT
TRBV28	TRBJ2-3	ASSIAGTSGGTDTQY
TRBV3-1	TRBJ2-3	ASSGTSGSFTDTQY
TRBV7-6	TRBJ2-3	ASSFTTNPTDTQY
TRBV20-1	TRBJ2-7	SARHQSEQY
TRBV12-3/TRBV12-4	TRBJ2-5	ASSSGQGGRETQY
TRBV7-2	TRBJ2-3	ASSSGPSTDTQY
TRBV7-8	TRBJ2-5	ASSLSLAGGGETQY
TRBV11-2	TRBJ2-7	ASSWYRAGYEQY
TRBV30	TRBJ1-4	AWSDVVAEKLF
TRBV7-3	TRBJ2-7	ASSPTGQGIHEQY
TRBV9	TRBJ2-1	ASTTPGGAYNEQF
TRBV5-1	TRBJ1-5	ASSLGGQGFQPQH
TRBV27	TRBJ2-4	ASSLRTGLAKNIQY
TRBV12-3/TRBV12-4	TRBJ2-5	ASSMTSGRGETQY
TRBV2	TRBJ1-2	ARRNLNYGYT
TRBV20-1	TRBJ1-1	SANPLGGMGTEAF
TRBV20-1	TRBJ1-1	SASWGHTEAF
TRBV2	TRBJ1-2	ASYRDYGYT
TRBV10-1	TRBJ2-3	ASSEFLREPTDTQY
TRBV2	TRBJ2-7	ASSVEETYEQY
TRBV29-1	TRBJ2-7	SVVPFTSGIGEQY
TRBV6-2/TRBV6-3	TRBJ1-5	ASSYRNSNQPQH
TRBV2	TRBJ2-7	ASRLGQANYEQY
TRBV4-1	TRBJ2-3	ASSQVGVVADTQY
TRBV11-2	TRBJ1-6	ASSLDKGIYNSPLH
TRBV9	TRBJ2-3	ASSGWTGTQY
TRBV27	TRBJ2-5	ASTTGLAGVLGKTQY
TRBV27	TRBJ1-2	ASSQTHRAPIHGYT
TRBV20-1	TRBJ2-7	SARDLYEQY
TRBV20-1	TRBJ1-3	SAREPAGGGSSGNTIY
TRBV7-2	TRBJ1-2	ASSFRTGYT
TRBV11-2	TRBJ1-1	ASSLVQGWNTEAF
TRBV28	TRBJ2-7	ASSLLGTGGTDEQY
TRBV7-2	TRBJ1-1	ASSLSRDTEAF
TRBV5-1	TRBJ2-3	ASSLGTGTDTQY
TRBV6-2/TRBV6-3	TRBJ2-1	ASSQGTGDEQF
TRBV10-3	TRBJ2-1	AISEWDSNAEQF
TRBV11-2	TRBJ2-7	ASSLVAGVGEQY
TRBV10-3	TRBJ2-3	AIQGQLSTDTQY
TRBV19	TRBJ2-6	ASTGGDFSGANVLT
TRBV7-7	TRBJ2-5	ASSARGDRRRETQY
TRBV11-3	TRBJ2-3	ASSLVSGADTQY
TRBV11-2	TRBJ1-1	ASSFRGTEAF
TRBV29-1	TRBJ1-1	SLSAGGAGSGDTEAF
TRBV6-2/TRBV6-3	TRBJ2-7	ASCPRASYEQY
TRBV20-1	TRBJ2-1	SASTGKAEQF
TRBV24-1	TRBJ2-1	ATSDSGLLAGASYNEQF
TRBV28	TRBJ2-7	ASSRTGASLTYEQY
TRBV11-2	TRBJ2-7	ASGWDRDYDPEQY
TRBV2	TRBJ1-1	ASSDGPHTEAF
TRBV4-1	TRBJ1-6	ASSPAPGAVRNSPLH
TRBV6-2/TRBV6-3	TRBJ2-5	ASSYPALRGTQY
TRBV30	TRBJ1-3	ACRTERPGNTIY